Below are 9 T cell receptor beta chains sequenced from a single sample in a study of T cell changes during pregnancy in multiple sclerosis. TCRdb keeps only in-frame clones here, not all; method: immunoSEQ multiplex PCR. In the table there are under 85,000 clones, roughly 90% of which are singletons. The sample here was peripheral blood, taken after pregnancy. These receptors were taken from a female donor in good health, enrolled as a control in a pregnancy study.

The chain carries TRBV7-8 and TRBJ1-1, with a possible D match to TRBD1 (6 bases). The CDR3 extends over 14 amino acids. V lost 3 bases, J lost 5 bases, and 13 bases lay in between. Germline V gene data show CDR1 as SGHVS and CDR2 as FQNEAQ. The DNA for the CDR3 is TGTGCCAGCAGCTTGGGGGGGCGGTCAACTGAAGCTTTCTTT. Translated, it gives CASSLGGRSTEAFF.

The CDR3, as DNA: TGTGCCAGCTCACCACCGACCGCCCAGCCTAGCACTGAAGCTTTCTTT. Its protein product is CASSPPTAQPSTEAFF. The chain combines TRBV18 with TRBJ1-1, with unresolved D. The CDR3 length is 16 residues. Trimming shortened V by 0 bases and J by 4 bases, and 15 bases separated the two germline ends. The germline gives CDR1 KGHSH, CDR2 LQKENI. Combining the CDR3 with reference TRBV18 and TRBJ1-1 gives the whole variable domain NAGVMQNPRHLVRRRGQEARLRCSPMKGHSHVYWYRQLPEEGLKFMVYLQKENIIDESGMPKERFSAEFPKEGPSILRIQQVVRGDSAAYFCASSPPTAQPSTEAFFGQGTRLTVV.

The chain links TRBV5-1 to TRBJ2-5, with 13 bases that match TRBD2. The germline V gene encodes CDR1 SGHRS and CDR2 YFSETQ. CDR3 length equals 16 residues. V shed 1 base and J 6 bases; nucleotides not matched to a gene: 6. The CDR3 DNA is TGCGCCAGCAGCTTGAAACTAGCGGGGGGGCTTCAGACCCAGTACTTC. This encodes CASSLKLAGGLQTQYF.

The CDR3 protein is CASSPAGDRAHTGELFF. CDR3 nucleotides: TGTGCCAGCAGTCCCGCGGGGGACAGGGCTCACACCGGGGAGCTGTTTTTT. J is TRBJ2-2 and V is TRBV6-4, with 9 bases that match TRBD1. The length of the CDR3 is 17 residues. CDR1 and CDR2 from the germline V gene are MRHNA and SNTAGT. V lost 5 bases to trimming and J lost 3 bases; unmatched junction nucleotides: 10.

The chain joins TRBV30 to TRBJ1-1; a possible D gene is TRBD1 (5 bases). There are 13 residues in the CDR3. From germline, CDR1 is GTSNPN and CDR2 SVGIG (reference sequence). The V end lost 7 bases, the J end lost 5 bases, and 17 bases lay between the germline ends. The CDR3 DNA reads TGTGCCTCAACAGCCCCCCGGGGGACTGAAGCTTTCTTT. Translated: CASTAPRGTEAFF.

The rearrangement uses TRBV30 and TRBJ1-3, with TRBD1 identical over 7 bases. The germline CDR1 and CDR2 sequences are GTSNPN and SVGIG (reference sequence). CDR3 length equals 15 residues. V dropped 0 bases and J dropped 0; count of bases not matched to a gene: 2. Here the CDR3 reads CAWSVRGPSGNTIYF. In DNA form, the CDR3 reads TGTGCCTGGAGTGTTAGGGGGCCCTCTGGAAACACCATATATTTT.

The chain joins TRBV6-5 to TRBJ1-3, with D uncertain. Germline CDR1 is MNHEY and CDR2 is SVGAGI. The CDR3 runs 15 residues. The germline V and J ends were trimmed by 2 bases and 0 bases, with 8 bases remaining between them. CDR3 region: CASSYGEVSGNTIYF. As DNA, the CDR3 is TGTGCCAGCAGTTACGGGGAGGTCTCTGGAAACACCATATATTTT.

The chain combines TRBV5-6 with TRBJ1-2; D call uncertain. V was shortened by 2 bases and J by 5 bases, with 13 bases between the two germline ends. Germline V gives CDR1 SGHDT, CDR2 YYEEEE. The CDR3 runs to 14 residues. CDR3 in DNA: TGTGCCAGCAGCTTTGAGGGAAGTGGGTATGGCTACACCTTC. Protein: CASSFEGSGYGYTF.

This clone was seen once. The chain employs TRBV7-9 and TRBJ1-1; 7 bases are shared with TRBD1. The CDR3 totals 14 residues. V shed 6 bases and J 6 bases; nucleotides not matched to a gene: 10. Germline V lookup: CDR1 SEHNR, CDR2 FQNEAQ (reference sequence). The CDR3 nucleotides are TGTGCCAGCAGTCCCACAGGGGAAGGAGCTGAAGCTTTCTTT. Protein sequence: CASSPTGEGAEAFF.